Each of the 30 T cell receptor beta chains below was sequenced from the same sample in a study of cytomegalovirus exposure and HLA in healthy donors (TCRdb year 2017). Receptor libraries were prepared by the immunoSEQ multiplex PCR assay. A mixture of 60 forward primers for TCR Vbeta segments and 13 reverse primers for TCR Jbeta segments was used in the multiplex PCR. Held by TCRdb, this immuneACCESS table contains in-frame sequences only and omits some clones. Under half of the omission traces to an unresolved V gene where checked; the cause of the rest is unknown. The table for this sample lists approximately 150,000 clones; 73% of them were counted only once. The ten largest account for 1.5% to 2% of the sample. The sequenced material came from PBMCs. All receptors derive from a woman aged 18-35 years in good health and CMV-seronegative.

The V and J genes are TRBV6-4 and TRBJ2-3, with 8 positions matching TRBD1. Germline CDR1 and CDR2: MRHNA and SNTAGT. J gave up 5 bases and V 2 bases, and 3 bases lay outside the gene matches. CDR3 length equals 14 residues. Written as DNA, the CDR3 is TGTGCCAGCAGTGACAACAGGGGGAGAGATACGCAGTATTTT. Translation: CASSDNRGRDTQYF.

This clone was counted a few times. The chain employs TRBV28 and TRBJ2-7, with 9 bases aligning to TRBD2. With 5 bases clipped from V and 4 bases from J, the junction kept 3 bases outside the gene matches. The CDR3 loop spans 13 amino acids. CDR1 MDHEN and CDR2 SYDVKM come from the germline V gene. The DNA for the CDR3 is TGTGCCAGCAGTGCGGGGGGGATTTACGAGCAGTACTTC. Translation: CASSAGGIYEQYF.

The chain employs TRBV4-2 and TRBJ2-7, with a weak D call TRBD1 (6 bases). Germline V gene sequence: CDR1 LGHNA, CDR2 YNFKEQ. The CDR3 sequence is 17 residues long. V was clipped by 3 bases and J by 2 bases, with 20 bases between them. CDR3 bases: TGTGCCAGCAGCCAGAGTTCGTCGAGGGGGTTCCCCTACGAGCAGTACTTC. It specifies CASSQSSSRGFPYEQYF.

The chain links TRBV29-1 to TRBJ2-5; 7 bases match TRBD1. CDR3 size: 12 residues. V was clipped by 8 bases and J by 0 bases; unmatched bases: 3. Germline lookup yields CDR1 SQVTM and CDR2 ANQGSEA. In nucleotides, the CDR3 is TGCAGCCCCGACAGGGACCAAGAGACCCAGTACTTC. Its protein product is CSPDRDQETQYF.

This clone has just a few counts. The genes are TRBV15 and TRBJ2-2, with D unresolved. Germline V gene sequence: CDR1 LNHNV, CDR2 YYDKDF (reference sequence). With 6 bases removed from V and 5 bases from J, the gap between germline ends came to 10 bases. The CDR3 totals 13 residues. The CDR3 here is CATSEDGTGELFF. The CDR3, as DNA: TGTGCCACCAGTGAAGACGGGACCGGGGAGCTGTTTTTT.

Comment on this clone: A junction end diverges from the germline sequence, so it may reflect a read error. The V and J genes are TRBV16 and TRBJ2-7, with D perhaps matching TRBD1 (5 bases). Germline CDR1 reads KGHSY; CDR2 reads FQNENV. This CDR3 contains 14 residues. CDR3 nucleotides: TGTGTCAGCAGCCGCTACAGGTTCTCCTACGAGCAGTACTTC. It is translated as CVSSRYRFSYEQYF.

Points on this clone: The CDR3 does not close with the conserved phenylalanine or tryptophan, likely indicating a read error. The chain is built from TRBV7-2 and TRBJ1-2, with 7 positions matching TRBD1. The CDR3 loop spans 16 amino acids. Per germline, CDR1 SGHTA and CDR2 FQGNSA. V lost 3 bases and J lost 1; bases outside the gene matches: 8. The CDR3 loop is CASSFLPGQINYGYTS. CDR3 nucleotide sequence: TGTGCCAGCAGCTTCCTACCGGGACAGATTAACTATGGCTACACCTCC.

Comment on this clone: Different DNA sequences within this sample yield the same CDR3. The CDR3 DNA reads as TGTGCCAGCAGCTTAACCAGCGGGGGCTACAATGAGCAGTTCTTC. This codes for CASSLTSGGYNEQFF. The V gene is TRBV7-3, the J gene TRBJ2-1, with 8 bases that match TRBD2. The V segment lost 0 bases and the J segment 3 bases; nucleotides outside the gene matches: 1. The CDR3 sequence is 15 residues long. Germline V gene sequence: CDR1 SGHTA, CDR2 FQGTGA.

This sequence joins TRBV11-2 and TRBJ1-2; possibly TRBD1 for D (5 bases). The CDR3 length is 13 residues. Between the trimmed V and J ends, which lost 6 bases and 2 bases, there was a span of 10 bases. Germline lookup yields CDR1 SGHAT and CDR2 FQNNGV. CDR3 sequence: CASSIGGNYGYTF. The CDR3 DNA reads TGTGCCAGCAGTATCGGGGGGAACTATGGCTACACCTTC.

The chain carries TRBV4-2 and TRBJ2-3; D may be TRBD1 (6 bases). Germline values: CDR1 LGHNA, CDR2 YNFKEQ. The V and J ends lost 4 bases and 4 bases respectively, with 15 bases between them. The CDR3 has 15 residues. The CDR3: CASSPAQGHADTQYF. CDR3 DNA: TGTGCCAGCAGCCCGGCACAGGGACACGCAGATACGCAGTATTTT.

This clone appeared a few times. The chain has TRBV19 and TRBJ2-6; unclear D gene. Germline values: CDR1 LNHDA, CDR2 SQIVND (reference sequence). CDR3 size: 14 residues. Trimming stripped 5 bases from V and 4 bases from J, with 9 bases between. CDR3 DNA: TGTGCCAGTAGTCATGGGCCCGGGGCCAACGTCCTGACTTTC. Translated, it gives CASSHGPGANVLTF.

The chain employs TRBV9 and TRBJ2-2; D possibly corresponds to TRBD1 (7 bases). The V end lost 4 bases, the J end lost 0 bases, and 16 bases lay between the germline ends. The CDR3 runs 17 residues. CDR1 and CDR2 from the germline V gene are SGDLS and YYNGEE. The DNA of the CDR3 is TGTGCCAGCAGCACTCCGCGGGACAGCCCGAACACCGGGGAGCTGTTTTTT. Its protein is CASSTPRDSPNTGELFF. Full variable domain (rest looked up from reference TRBV9 and TRBJ2-2): DSGVTQTPKHLITATGQRVTLRCSPRSGDLSVYWYQQSLDQGLQFLIQYYNGEERAKGNILERFSAQQFPDLHSELNLSSLELGDSALYFCASSTPRDSPNTGELFFGEGSRLTVL.

The rearrangement links TRBV2 to TRBJ2-5; 9 nucleotides line up with TRBD2. Germline loops: CDR1 SNHLY, CDR2 FYNNEI. V lost 6 bases, J lost 5 bases, and 4 bases stayed unmatched. The CDR3 loop spans 13 amino acids. CDR3 DNA sequence: TGTGCCAGCAGCCTAGCGGGGTTGGAGACCCAGTACTTC. Residues: CASSLAGLETQYF.

This chain uses TRBV7-9 with TRBJ2-7; 8 bases line up with TRBD1. The trim removed 5 bases at V and 1 base at J, leaving 4 bases unmatched. This CDR3 spans 14 amino acids. In germline, CDR1 is SEHNR, CDR2 FQNEAQ (reference sequence). CDR3 coding DNA: TGTGCCAGCAGCGGGACAGGTCTGTCCTACGAGCAGTACGTC. Translating gives CASSGTGLSYEQYV.

V gene TRBV28 combines with J gene TRBJ1-5; weak D call: TRBD1 (5 bases). Trimming took 5 bases from V and 5 from J, leaving 13 bases between them. The germline CDR1 and CDR2 sequences are MDHEN and SYDVKM. This CDR3 has 14 residues. This chain's CDR3 is CASSPLREDQPQHF. Here the CDR3 DNA reads TGTGCCAGCAGTCCCCTCAGGGAGGATCAGCCCCAGCATTTT. The full variable domain, its missing parts supplied by reference TRBV28 and TRBJ1-5, is DVKVTQSSRYLVKRTGEKVFLECVQDMDHENMFWYRQDPGLGLRLIYFSYDVKMKEKGDIPEGYSVSREKKERFSLILESASTNQTSMYLCASSPLREDQPQHFGDGTRLSIL.

This chain joins TRBV10-3 and TRBJ1-1; D is unclear. Germline CDR1 and CDR2: ENHRY and SYGVKD. The CDR3 runs 14 residues. Trimming pared 6 bases from V and 0 bases from J, leaving 11 bases between. The chain's CDR3 is CAISPWLLNTEAFF. In DNA, the CDR3 is TGTGCCATCAGCCCATGGCTCCTGAACACTGAAGCTTTCTTT.

V and J are TRBV27 and TRBJ1-1, with 8 bases identical to TRBD1. Germline V gene data show CDR1 as MNHEY and CDR2 as SMNVEV (reference sequence). V lost 5 bases and J lost 3; bases outside the gene matches: 8. The CDR3 spans 15 residues. CDR3 protein: CASSTLQGAYTEAFF. The CDR3 DNA reads TGTGCCAGCAGTACCCTCCAGGGGGCGTACACTGAAGCTTTCTTT.

J is TRBJ1-2 and V is TRBV5-8; the match to TRBD1 covers 10 bases. CDR3 length equals 15 residues. Germline V gives CDR1 SGHTS, CDR2 YDEGEE. J gave up 4 bases and V 4 bases, and 7 bases lay outside the gene matches. The CDR3 region has the DNA TGTGCCAGCAGCCCTAGGGACAGGGGTGCCTATGGCTACACCTTC. Protein product: CASSPRDRGAYGYTF.

This chain connects TRBV6-1 to TRBJ1-1; tentative D call: TRBD1 (5 bases). Per the germline V gene, CDR1 is MNHNS and CDR2 is SASEGT. V was pared by 3 bases and J by 5 bases, with 10 bases between. This CDR3 is built from 13 residues. The CDR3 coding sequence is TGTGCCAGCAGTGACCCAGGGCAAACTGAAGCTTTCTTT. Protein: CASSDPGQTEAFF.

The V call is TRBV5-4, the J call TRBJ2-5, with D possibly TRBD2 on 5 matching bases. The CDR3 has 14 amino acids. V was pared by 0 bases and J by 2 bases, with 8 bases between. Germline V lookup: CDR1 SGHNT, CDR2 YYREEE (reference sequence). CDR3 amino acids: CASSLGQRQETQYF. CDR3 DNA: TGTGCCAGCAGCTTGGGGCAGCGGCAAGAGACCCAGTACTTC.

V and J are TRBV11-3 and TRBJ1-2; 9 nucleotides agree with TRBD1. Germline trimming cut 5 bases from V and 6 bases from J; bases unmatched to any gene: 16. The CDR3 is 17 residues long. Germline assignment: CDR1 SGHNT and CDR2 YENEEA. The CDR3 here is CASSRDPGQGVRDGYTF. The CDR3 coding sequence is TGTGCCAGCAGCCGGGATCCGGGACAGGGCGTCCGTGATGGCTACACCTTC.

The rearrangement joins TRBV6-5 to TRBJ1-6, with 7 bases that match TRBD1. This CDR3 is 15 amino acids long. J gave up 7 bases and V 0 bases, and 3 bases lay outside the gene matches. Germline V gives CDR1 MNHEY, CDR2 SVGAGI. The CDR3 region has the DNA TGTGCCAGCAGTTACTCCGGGACAGCAAATTCACCCCTCCACTTT. This translates into CASSYSGTANSPLHF.

The J gene is TRBJ2-2, the V gene TRBV10-3, with 9 bases lining up with TRBD1. Germline lookup yields CDR1 ENHRY and CDR2 SYGVKD. The CDR3 has 15 amino acids. The trim removed 4 bases at V and 4 bases at J, leaving 4 bases unmatched. The CDR3 DNA reads TGTGCCATCAGTGGGGGACAGGGAACCACCGGGGAGCTGTTTTTT. Translation gives CAISGGQGTTGELFF.

Here the CDR3 DNA reads TGTGCCAGCAGCACCCAGGGGTATGGCTACACCTTC. Protein sequence: CASSTQGYGYTF. The chain couples TRBV9 to TRBJ1-2; weak D call: TRBD1 (6 bases). CDR3 size: 12 residues. The germline V gene has CDR1 SGDLS and CDR2 YYNGEE. With 4 bases removed from V and 5 bases from J, the gap between germline ends came to 9 bases.

The rearrangement joins TRBV10-3 to TRBJ2-1; TRBD2 aligns across 10 bases. Per the germline V gene, CDR1 is ENHRY and CDR2 is SYGVKD. The J segment lost 3 bases and the V segment lost 5 bases, leaving 4 bases of the junction unmatched. The length of the CDR3 is 15 residues. CDR3 in DNA: TGTGCCATCAGTTTAGCTAGCGGGGGCTACAATGAGCAGTTCTTC. Amino acid sequence: CAISLASGGYNEQFF.

This clone showed up just once. The chain recombines TRBV15 with TRBJ2-1, with D perhaps matching TRBD2 (6 bases). V was clipped by 0 bases and J by 2 bases, with 11 bases between them. The CDR3 sequence is 16 residues long. Germline V gives CDR1 LNHNV, CDR2 YYDKDF (reference sequence). The CDR3 is CATSRDRSGAYNEQFF. CDR3 bases: TGTGCCACCAGCAGAGATCGCTCGGGAGCCTACAATGAGCAGTTCTTC.

The rearrangement uses TRBV5-6 and TRBJ2-2; tentatively, D is TRBD2 (5 bases). Trimming removed 0 bases at V and 3 bases at J, with 9 bases between. This CDR3 comprises 15 residues. CDR1 is SGHDT and CDR2 is YYEEEE in the germline V gene. The chain's CDR3 is CASSLAQLDTGELFF. CDR3 nucleotides: TGTGCCAGCAGCTTGGCCCAACTAGACACCGGGGAGCTGTTTTTT.

CDR3 region: CASSPGQISLAKNIQYF. The DNA of the CDR3 is TGTGCCAGCTCACCGGGACAGATCTCTTTAGCCAAAAACATTCAGTACTTC. The chain links TRBV18 to TRBJ2-4, with TRBD1 matching over 7 bases. J was trimmed by 0 bases and V by 3 bases; bases with no gene match: 8. From germline, CDR1 is KGHSH and CDR2 LQKENI. CDR3 length equals 17 residues.

The rearrangement joins TRBV5-5 to TRBJ1-1; possible D gene TRBD1, 6 bases. Germline CDR1 is SGHKS and CDR2 is YYEKEE (reference sequence). V lost 10 bases and J 1 base, leaving 11 bases between the germline ends. This CDR3 is built from 12 residues. The CDR3 sequence is CAVQGSNTEAFF. The CDR3 bases are TGTGCCGTACAGGGCTCGAACACTGAAGCTTTCTTT.

The rearrangement uses TRBV14 and TRBJ1-1; D may be TRBD1 (5 bases). Germline CDR1 reads SGHDN; CDR2 reads FVKESK. The V and J ends lost 0 bases and 0 bases respectively, with 17 bases between them. The length of the CDR3 is 18 residues. CDR3 in DNA: TGTGCCAGCAGCCAAGATCTTGTGGAGGGGATCCTGAACACTGAAGCTTTCTTT. It specifies CASSQDLVEGILNTEAFF.